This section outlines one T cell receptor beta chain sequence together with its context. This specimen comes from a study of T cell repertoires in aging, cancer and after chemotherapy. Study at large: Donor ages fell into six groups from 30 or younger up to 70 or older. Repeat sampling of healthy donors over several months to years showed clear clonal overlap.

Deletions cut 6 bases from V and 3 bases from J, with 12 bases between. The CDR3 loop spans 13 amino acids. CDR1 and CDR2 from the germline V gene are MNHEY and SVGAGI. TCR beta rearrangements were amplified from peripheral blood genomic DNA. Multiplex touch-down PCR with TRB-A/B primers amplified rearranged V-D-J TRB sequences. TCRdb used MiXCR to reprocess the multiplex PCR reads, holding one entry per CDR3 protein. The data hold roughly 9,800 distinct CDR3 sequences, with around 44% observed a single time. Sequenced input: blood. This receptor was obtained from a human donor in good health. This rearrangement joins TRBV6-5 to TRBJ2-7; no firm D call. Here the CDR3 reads CASSLGSDYEQYV. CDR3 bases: TGTGCCAGCAGCCTCGGATCGGACTACGAGCAGTACGTC.